The rows below give T cell receptor beta chains drawn from one sample of a study of blood T cells in healthy people across ages. TCRdb itself ran the 5' RACE reads through MiXCR, one entry per CDR3 protein. The sample carries about 1.7 million distinct CDR3 sequences, 28% recorded once. Specimen: blood. These receptors all stem from a woman under 40 in good health. Both conserved end residues are part of each CDR3. Fields, in order: D gene, J gene, clone size, V gene, CDR3 protein, CDR3 DNA. D genes are given only for firm matches. Expanded clones are given a class, and other clones once, few, many or no size at all.

-	TRBJ2-1	-	TRBV7-9	CASIRVGANEQFF	TGTGCCAGCATCCGAGTTGGAGCTAATGAGCAGTTCTTC
-	TRBJ2-7	few	TRBV12-3/TRBV12-4	CASSLSGGAFEQYF	TGTGCCAGCAGTTTAAGCGGTGGGGCTTTCGAGCAGTACTTC
-	TRBJ1-6	few	TRBV28	CASIGQPGGSPLHF	TGTGCCAGCATAGGCCAGCCCGGAGGTTCACCCCTCCACTTT
-	TRBJ2-7	-	TRBV27	CAISGTLTGEQYF	TGTGCCATTTCCGGGACGCTTACGGGGGAGCAGTACTTC
TRBD2	TRBJ2-1	-	TRBV7-2	CASSLGLAGPKFF	TGTGCCAGCAGCTTAGGACTAGCGGGACCAAAGTTCTTC
TRBD1	TRBJ1-5	-	TRBV2	CASRRDRRDNQPQHF	TGTGCCAGCAGACGGGACAGGCGGGACAATCAGCCCCAGCATTTT
-	TRBJ2-1	many	TRBV24-1	CATSGSHGDNEQFF	TGTGCCACCAGTGGTTCGCACGGGGACAATGAGCAGTTCTTC
-	TRBJ2-7	-	TRBV27	CACMGLGEQYF	TGTGCCTGCATGGGGCTCGGCGAGCAGTACTTC
TRBD2	TRBJ2-1	-	TRBV24-1	CATSDFASGGNEQFF	TGTGCCACCAGTGATTTTGCTAGCGGGGGAAATGAGCAGTTCTTC
TRBD2	TRBJ2-3	-	TRBV5-5	CASNPQASGNTDTQYF	TGTGCCAGCAACCCGCAGGCTAGCGGGAACACAGATACGCAGTATTTT
-	TRBJ1-6	-	TRBV4-1	CASSQENSYNSPLHF	TGCGCCAGCAGCCAAGAGAACTCCTATAATTCACCCCTCCACTTT
-	TRBJ2-2	-	TRBV5-1	CASSSFTGNTGELFF	TGCGCCAGCAGCTCCTTTACAGGGAACACCGGGGAGCTGTTTTTT
-	TRBJ1-5	-	TRBV3-1	CASSQGGERPQHF	TGTGCCAGCAGCCAAGGTGGGGAACGGCCCCAGCATTTT
TRBD1	TRBJ2-3	few	TRBV7-3	CASSRSGSTGGVWYF	TGTGCCAGCAGCCGGTCCGGATCCACAGGGGGAGTTTGGTATTTT
TRBD2	TRBJ2-1	few	TRBV28	CASRPLAGGFDEQFF	TGTGCCAGCAGGCCTCTAGCGGGGGGTTTCGATGAGCAGTTCTTC
TRBD1	TRBJ2-7	-	TRBV5-6	CASSRVPGTGVSHEQYF	TGTGCCAGCAGCCGTGTCCCCGGGACAGGGGTCTCTCACGAGCAGTACTTC
-	TRBJ2-1	few	TRBV12-3/TRBV12-4	CASSQGAGGSEQFF	TGTGCCAGCAGTCAGGGGGCGGGGGGCAGTGAGCAGTTCTTC
-	TRBJ2-1	many	TRBV20-1	CSARDRRGSYNEQFF	TGCAGTGCTAGAGATCGACGGGGCTCCTACAATGAGCAGTTCTTC
TRBD2	TRBJ2-1	-	TRBV2	CASSLAGAPFDEQFF	TGTGCCAGCAGTTTGGCGGGAGCCCCCTTCGATGAGCAGTTCTTC
-	TRBJ2-1	many	TRBV5-1	CASGGGAAYNEQFF	TGCGCCAGTGGAGGAGGGGCGGCGTACAATGAGCAGTTCTTC
TRBD1	TRBJ1-2	few	TRBV28	CAINFEGQGGNYGYTF	TGTGCCATAAACTTCGAAGGACAGGGAGGTAACTATGGCTACACCTTC
-	TRBJ1-1	few	TRBV27	CASSFSTGTGVMNTEAFF	TGTGCCAGCAGTTTTTCCACCGGGACGGGGGTCATGAACACTGAAGCTTTCTTT
TRBD2	TRBJ2-1	few	TRBV20-1	CSARGLAGLYNEQFF	TGCAGTGCTAGAGGACTAGCGGGGCTCTACAATGAGCAGTTCTTC
-	TRBJ2-1	-	TRBV15	CAASRRMGNEQFF	TGTGCCGCCAGCCGACGCATGGGTAATGAGCAGTTCTTC
-	TRBJ1-2	-	TRBV20-1	CSAISGRANYGYTF	TGCAGTGCTATCTCAGGGAGGGCCAACTATGGCTACACCTTC
-	TRBJ2-7	many	TRBV5-1	CASSLEGQGSREYF	TGCGCCAGCAGCTTGGAAGGGCAGGGGTCACGGGAGTACTTC
-	TRBJ2-1	-	TRBV5-6	CASTPDKTRRNEQFF	TGTGCCAGCACGCCAGACAAGACGCGGCGCAATGAGCAGTTCTTC